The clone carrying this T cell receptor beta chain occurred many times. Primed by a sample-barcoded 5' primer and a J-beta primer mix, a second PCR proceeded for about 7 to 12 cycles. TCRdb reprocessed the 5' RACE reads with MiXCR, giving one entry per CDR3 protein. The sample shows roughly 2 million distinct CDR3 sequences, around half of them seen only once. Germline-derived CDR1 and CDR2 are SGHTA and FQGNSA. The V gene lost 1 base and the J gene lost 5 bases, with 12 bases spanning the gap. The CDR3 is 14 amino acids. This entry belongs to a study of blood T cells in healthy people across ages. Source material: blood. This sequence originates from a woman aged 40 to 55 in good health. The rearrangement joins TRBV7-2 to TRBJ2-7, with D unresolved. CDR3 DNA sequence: TGTGCCAGCAGCTTAGTTGGCGGCGTCAACGAGCAGTACTTC. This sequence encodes CASSLVGGVNEQYF.